Below are 15 T cell receptor beta chains sequenced from a single sample in a study of T cell repertoires in cytomegalovirus infection. From the reads, TCRdb called clonotypes with MiXCR, one entry per CDR3 protein. Here the sample spans about 83,000 distinct CDR3 sequences, roughly half being singletons. These receptors have no known antigen. The sequenced sample was CD8+ T cells from cultured PBMCs, obtained from culture after CMV antigen stimulation. The receptors originated from a human donor in good health (CMV status not recorded). Some clones in this sample may be carry-over from other donors' samples.

This clonotype was detected only a few times. For the CDR3, the DNA is TGTGCCAGCAGCTTCTCTAGGAATGAGCAGTTCTTC. This encodes CASSFSRNEQFF. The J gene is TRBJ2-1, the V gene TRBV7-2, with D hard to call. V was cut by 3 bases and J by 7 bases, with 7 bases left in between. CDR1 is SGHTA, CDR2 FQGNSA, per germline. The CDR3 sequence is 12 residues long.

This clonotype was seen a few times. The rearrangement joins TRBV20-1 to TRBJ1-2; D uncertain. The V end was cut by 2 bases, the J end by 2 bases, with 21 bases between. Germline CDR1 is DFQATT and CDR2 is SNEGSKA (reference sequence). This CDR3 region has 17 residues. The CDR3 is CSARSLNQIKLNYGYTF. CDR3 DNA sequence: TGCAGTGCTAGAAGTTTAAACCAAATTAAGCTGAACTATGGCTACACCTTC.

Here the CDR3 DNA reads TGTGCCAGCAGCCCCCCAACGGGAGTGGATGAGCAGTTCTTC. It specifies CASSPPTGVDEQFF. J is TRBJ2-1 and V is TRBV7-9; perhaps TRBD2 as D (6 bases). Trimming took 5 bases from V and 8 from J, leaving 16 bases between them. Looked up from germline, CDR1 is SEHNR and CDR2 is FQNEAQ (reference sequence). This CDR3 region has 14 residues. Using reference TRBV7-9 and TRBJ2-1 for the parts outside the CDR3, the full variable domain is DTGVSQNPRHKITKRGQNVTFRCDPISEHNRLYWYRQTLGQGPEFLTYFQNEAQLEKSRLLSDRFSAERPKGSFSTLEIQRTEQGDSAMYLCASSPPTGVDEQFFGPGTRLTVL.

This clonotype turned up a few times. The chain joins TRBV12-3 or TRBV12-4 to TRBJ2-1, with 8 bases lining up with TRBD1. Losses at the gene ends were 8 bases for V and 8 bases for J; bases not matched to a gene: 11. The CDR3 extends over 14 amino acids. The CDR3 reads CASSPGTGYDEQFF. As DNA, the CDR3 is TGTGCCAGCTCACCCGGGACAGGATACGATGAGCAGTTCTTC.

There are many counts of this clonotype. CDR3 sequence (DNA): TGTGCCAGCAGCTTAGAGGTAGCGGCCTCCTCGGATGAGCAGTTCTTC. This encodes CASSLEVAASSDEQFF. V gene TRBV7-2 combines with J gene TRBJ2-1; TRBD2 might be the D (6 bases). Germline-derived CDR1 and CDR2 are SGHTA and FQGNSA. Trimming removed 1 base from V and 8 bases from J, with 18 bases in between. This CDR3 contains 16 residues.

This clonotype was counted a single time. The V and J genes are TRBV7-6 and TRBJ2-1; D is perhaps TRBD1 (6 bases). V lost 4 bases and J 14 bases, leaving 12 bases between the germline ends. Germline V gene lookup returns CDR1 SGHVS and CDR2 FNYEAQ. This CDR3 spans 11 amino acids. The CDR3 here is CASSWTVSEFF. Written as DNA, the CDR3 is TGTGCCAGCAGCTGGACAGTCTCGGAGTTCTTC. The full variable domain, with the rest looked up from reference TRBV7-6 and TRBJ2-1, is GAGVSQSPRYKVTKRGQDVALRCDPISGHVSLYWYRQALGQGPEFLTYFNYEAQQDKSGLPNDRFSAERPEGSISTLTIQRTEQRDSAMYRCASSWTVSEFFGPGTRLTVL.

The chain employs TRBV7-2 and TRBJ2-7; tentative D call: TRBD2 (5 bases). Looked up from germline, CDR1 is SGHTA and CDR2 is FQGNSA. This CDR3 is built from 16 residues. Trimming left V 6 bases short and J 2 bases short, with 20 bases between. CDR3 in DNA: TGTGCCAGCAGTCCAAGCCCCGGGGTCACACCCTACGAGCAGTACTTC. Translation: CASSPSPGVTPYEQYF.

This clonotype was seen a handful of times. The chain employs TRBV28 and TRBJ1-1; TRBD1 matches 11 bases. Trimming cost V 4 bases and J 5 bases; bases outside gene matches: 6. This CDR3 contains 15 residues. Per germline, CDR1 MDHEN and CDR2 SYDVKM. CDR3 loop: CASSSRTGGETEAFF. The CDR3 DNA is TGTGCCAGCAGTTCCCGGACAGGGGGCGAGACTGAAGCTTTCTTT.

This clonotype was counted between two and nine times. This chain links TRBV7-9 with TRBJ2-6, with 8 bases lining up with TRBD2. With 5 bases clipped from V and 4 bases from J, the junction kept 13 bases outside the gene matches. CDR1 is SEHNR and CDR2 is FQNEAQ in the germline V gene (reference sequence). This CDR3 spans 18 amino acids. The CDR3 is CASSGGGSLAPGANVLTF. CDR3 nucleotides: TGTGCCAGCAGCGGCGGGGGGAGTTTAGCCCCGGGGGCCAACGTCCTGACTTTC.

The chain couples TRBV20-1 to TRBJ2-7; unclear D gene. V gave up 1 base and J gave up 3 bases, with 10 bases separating them. The CDR3 sequence is 13 residues long. Germline lookup yields CDR1 DFQATT and CDR2 SNEGSKA (reference sequence). The CDR3 loop is CSARVVESYEQYF. In DNA form, the CDR3 reads TGCAGTGCTAGAGTCGTTGAAAGCTACGAGCAGTACTTC.

The V gene is TRBV15, the J gene TRBJ2-1; 9 positions match TRBD1. The CDR3 covers 16 residues. Germline V gives CDR1 LNHNV, CDR2 YYDKDF (reference sequence). The junction had 12 bases not matched to a gene; V was cut back by 4 bases and J by 8 bases. In DNA form, the CDR3 reads TGTGCCACCAGCACGTCCTCCGGGACAGGGTACCATGAGCAGTTCTTC. This gives the protein CATSTSSGTGYHEQFF.

The V gene is TRBV12-3 or TRBV12-4, the J gene TRBJ2-2; 13 positions match TRBD2. V lost 4 bases and J lost 8; bases outside the gene matches: 7. The CDR3 runs to 16 residues. For the CDR3, the DNA is TGTGCCAGCAGTTCCAGGACTAGCGGGAGAGAGGGGGAGCTGTTTTTT. It encodes CASSSRTSGREGELFF.

The V call is TRBV4-2, the J call TRBJ1-2; D is perhaps TRBD1 (6 bases). The CDR3 consists of 15 residues. Germline V lookup: CDR1 LGHNA, CDR2 YNFKEQ. V was pared by 0 bases and J by 4 bases, with 12 bases between. This chain's CDR3 is CASSQEVLGGYGYTF. CDR3 coding DNA: TGTGCCAGCAGCCAAGAGGTTCTAGGGGGCTATGGCTACACCTTC.

The chain employs TRBV15 and TRBJ1-5, with a possible D match to TRBD1 (6 bases). V lost 5 bases and J lost 2, with 13 bases in between. Germline lookup yields CDR1 LNHNV and CDR2 YYDKDF (reference sequence). The CDR3 is made up of 15 amino acids. CDR3 bases: TGTGCCACCAGCTCCGACAGGTTTGGCAATCAGCCCCAGCATTTT. It specifies CATSSDRFGNQPQHF.

This clonotype showed up just once. CDR3 DNA sequence: TGTGCTAGTGCCCAGCCCCCGAGACACACTGAAGCTTTCTTT. It yields the protein CASAQPPRHTEAFF. The chain combines TRBV12-5 with TRBJ1-1; D is ambiguous. The ends were cut back, 7 bases at V and 3 bases at J, with 15 bases in the middle. CDR3 length equals 14 residues. Germline-derived CDR1 and CDR2 are LGHNT and FRNRAP.